This TCR beta chain was documented in a study of shared clonotypes between healthy human individuals (dated by TCRdb to about 2020). Regarding the complete study: A few men and two women, aged 18 to 49 years, made up the cohort. Different laboratories and diverse techniques were used to prepare libraries and sequence TCR repertoires, to increase sequencing depth and limit assay-specific biases. Per donor, three plates each were used for CD4 naive and CD4 memory, two for CD8 naive, and one for CD8 memory. The study deeply sequenced blood TCR repertoires of about 5 healthy adults to estimate repertoire size and the extent of clonotype sharing between individuals. Per donor, leukapheresis produced somewhere between about 0.85 and 8.9 billion PBMCs.

Paper-wide results and their limitations: Rarefaction of sorted-subset datasets indicated incomplete sequencing despite the large sequencing depth. Pairwise subsampling indicated that sequencing depth was expected to affect the degree of clonotype sharing among donors. The genetic and exposure-history diversity represented was limited by the small number of donors. Across several donors, roughly 5.1% of naive CD4, roughly 3.5% of naive CD8, 2.3% of memory CD4, and under 0.45% of memory CD8 clonotypes were shared. Estimated clonotype richness was generally larger for naive than for memory subsets. Compared with non-shared clonotypes, clonotypes shared by all four sorted-subset donors had higher generation probabilities. Sampling was limited to blood, and TCR repertoires in tissue likely differ from TCR repertoires in blood.

Using the deep immunoSEQ assay, multiplex PCR amplified TCR CDR3 regions from genomic DNA. Extracted genomic DNA from each cell subset was spread evenly across all wells of several immunoSEQ 96-well plates, with each plate serving as a replicate. For sorted subsets, approximately 200 ng of genomic DNA, equivalent to roughly 30,000 T cell genomes, went into each replicate PCR. The purified libraries were quantified using a Qubit 3.0 fluorometer, sized with a Bioanalyzer 2100, and then quantified again using the KAPA Library Quantification kit. Every immunoSEQ 96-well plate was sequenced on a separate single-read 150-cycle Illumina NextSeq 550 flow cell. Processing in the source paper ran as follows. Because the immunoSEQ output held only junctional sequences and lacked quality scores, the filtering could not match the filtering applied to full-length reads. Sequences were annotated with PyIR, a Python wrapper for IgBLAST v1.9, and V/J genes and CDR3 were assigned using IMGT germline references. Any read was removed if the V/J assignment was weak (E-value above 1e-6), the CDR3 was missing, or the read contained stop codons, out-of-frame junctions, or ambiguous translated residues. V3J clonotypes were defined by identical inferred V gene, J gene, and CDR3 amino acid sequence. Percentage overlap between repertoires was computed as shared unique clonotypes divided by the size of the smaller repertoire. RTK rarefaction, the Chao1 estimator, and Recon v2.1 estimates of unobserved clonotypes were used to assess repertoire richness. Generation probabilities for all TCRbeta clonotypes obtained by the gDNA method from four donors were computed using OLGA. TCRdb took over this immuneACCESS table, retaining in-frame rearrangements with V and J assigned. Such tables are incomplete; in checked studies, under half of the missing clones stem from an unresolved V gene, and the remainder is unexplained. V and J calls and clone size are as listed in that table; D and trimming were resolved from the DNA. The table for this sample lists around 940,000 clones; less than 85% of them were counted only once. 1.5% of the sample belongs to the ten largest clones.

Relative to germline, V is 0 bases shorter and J is 14 bases shorter, with 15 bases between their ends. Spanning cysteine to phenylalanine, the CDR3 consists of 13 amino acids. This entry keeps only the CDR3 DNA: 39 bases, framed from base 1. Taken from the germline V gene, the CDR1 and CDR2 loops are SGHRS and YFSETQ. Healthy HIV-negative adults with no recently reported acute infections or vaccinations were included as donors. Every donor was a Caucasian adult residing in Nashville, Tennessee, USA. CD4+ T cells were enriched by magnetic negative selection; naive cells were then positively selected on CD45RA, and the negative fraction formed the memory subset. Blood was obtained by leukapheresis, after which PBMCs were separated by Ficoll-Histopaque density gradient centrifugation and cryopreserved in liquid nitrogen vapor phase. Analytical flow cytometry was used to check the purity and quantity of each magnetically sorted T cell population. Genomic DNA was isolated from each sorted fraction and quantified by UV absorbance on a Nanodrop 2000c.

Remarks on this clone: This clone's antigen is unknown. Nothing much larger sits one base from this clone, and base qualities are not available.

The chain is encoded by TRBV5-1 joined to TRBJ2-4, with TRBD2 tentatively as D gene (6 bases match). Source material: memory CD4+ T cells sorted from blood. The cell subset or site label for this specimen denotes: CD45RA-negative fraction. The TCR originated in a young man in good health. The nucleotide sequence reads as follows: TGCGCCAGCAGCTTGGGTTCGGAGGGAGACAAGTACTTC. The resulting protein is CASSLGSEGDKYF.